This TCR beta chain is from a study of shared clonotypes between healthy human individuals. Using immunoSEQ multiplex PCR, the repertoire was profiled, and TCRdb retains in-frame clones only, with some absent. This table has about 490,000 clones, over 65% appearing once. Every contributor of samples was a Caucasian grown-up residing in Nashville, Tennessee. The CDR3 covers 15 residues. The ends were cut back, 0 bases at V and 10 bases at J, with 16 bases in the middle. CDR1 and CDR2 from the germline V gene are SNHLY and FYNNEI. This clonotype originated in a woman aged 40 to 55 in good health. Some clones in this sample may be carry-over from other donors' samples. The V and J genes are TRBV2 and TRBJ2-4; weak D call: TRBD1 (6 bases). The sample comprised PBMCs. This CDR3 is CASSEALLDRSIQYF. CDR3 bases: TGTGCCAGCAGTGAAGCGCTTCTAGACAGGTCTATTCAGTACTTC.